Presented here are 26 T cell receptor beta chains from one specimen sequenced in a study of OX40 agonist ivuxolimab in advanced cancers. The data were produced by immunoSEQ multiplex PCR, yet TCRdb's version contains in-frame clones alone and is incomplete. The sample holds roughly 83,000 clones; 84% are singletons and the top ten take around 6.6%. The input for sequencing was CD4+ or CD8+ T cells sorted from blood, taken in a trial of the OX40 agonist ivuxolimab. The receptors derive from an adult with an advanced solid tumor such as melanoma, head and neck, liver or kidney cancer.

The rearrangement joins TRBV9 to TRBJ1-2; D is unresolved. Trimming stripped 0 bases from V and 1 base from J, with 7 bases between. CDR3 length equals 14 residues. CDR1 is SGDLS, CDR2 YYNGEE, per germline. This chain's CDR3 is CASSVEFDNYGYTF. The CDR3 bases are TGTGCCAGCAGCGTAGAATTTGATAACTATGGCTACACCTTC.

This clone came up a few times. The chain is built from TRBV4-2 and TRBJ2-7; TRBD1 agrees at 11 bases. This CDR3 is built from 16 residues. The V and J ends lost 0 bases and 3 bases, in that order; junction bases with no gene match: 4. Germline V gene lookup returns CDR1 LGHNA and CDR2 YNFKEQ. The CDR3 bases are TGTGCCAGCAGCCAAGAGACCGGGACAGGGGGCTACGAGCAGTACTTC. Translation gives CASSQETGTGGYEQYF.

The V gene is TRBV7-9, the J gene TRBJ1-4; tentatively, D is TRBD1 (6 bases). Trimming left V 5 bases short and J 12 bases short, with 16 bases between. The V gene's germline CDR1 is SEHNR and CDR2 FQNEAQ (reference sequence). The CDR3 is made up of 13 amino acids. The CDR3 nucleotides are TGTGCCAGCAGCCTTGGGACACTGGGGGAACTGTTTTTT. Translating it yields CASSLGTLGELFF.

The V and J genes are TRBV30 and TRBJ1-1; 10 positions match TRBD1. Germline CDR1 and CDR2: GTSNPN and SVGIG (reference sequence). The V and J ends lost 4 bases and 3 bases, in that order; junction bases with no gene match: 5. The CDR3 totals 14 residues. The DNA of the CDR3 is TGTGCCTGGAATCCCGGGACAGGGGACACTGAAGCTTTCTTT. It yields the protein CAWNPGTGDTEAFF. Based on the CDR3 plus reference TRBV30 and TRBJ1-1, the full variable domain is SQTIHQWPATLVQPVGSPLSLECTVEGTSNPNLYWYRQAAGRGLQLLFYSVGIGQISSEVPQNLSASRPQDRQFILSSKKLLLSDSGFYLCAWNPGTGDTEAFFGQGTRLTVV.

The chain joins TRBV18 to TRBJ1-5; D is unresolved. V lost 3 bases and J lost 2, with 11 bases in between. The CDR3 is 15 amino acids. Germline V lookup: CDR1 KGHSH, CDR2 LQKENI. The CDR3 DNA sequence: TGTGCCAGCTCACCGGCCGGAGGGCGCAATCAGCCCCAGCATTTT. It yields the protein CASSPAGGRNQPQHF. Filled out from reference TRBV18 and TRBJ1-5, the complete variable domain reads NAGVMQNPRHLVRRRGQEARLRCSPMKGHSHVYWYRQLPEEGLKFMVYLQKENIIDESGMPKERFSAEFPKEGPSILRIQQVVRGDSAAYFCASSPAGGRNQPQHFGDGTRLSIL.

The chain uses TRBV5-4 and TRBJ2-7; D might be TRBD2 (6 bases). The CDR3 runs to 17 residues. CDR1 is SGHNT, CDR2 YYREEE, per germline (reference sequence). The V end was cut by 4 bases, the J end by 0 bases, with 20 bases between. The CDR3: CASSPSGTSESSYEQYF. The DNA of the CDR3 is TGTGCCAGCAGCCCCTCGGGGACTTCCGAAAGCTCCTACGAGCAGTACTTC.

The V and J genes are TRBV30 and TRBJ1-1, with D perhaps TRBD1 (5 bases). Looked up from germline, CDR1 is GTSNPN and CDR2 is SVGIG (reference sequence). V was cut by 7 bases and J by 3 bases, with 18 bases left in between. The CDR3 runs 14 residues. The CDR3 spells CASSSWGGDTEAFF. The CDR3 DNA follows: TGTGCCTCCTCTAGTTGGGGAGGGGACACTGAAGCTTTCTTT. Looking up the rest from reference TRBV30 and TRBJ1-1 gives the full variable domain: SQTIHQWPATLVQPVGSPLSLECTVEGTSNPNLYWYRQAAGRGLQLLFYSVGIGQISSEVPQNLSASRPQDRQFILSSKKLLLSDSGFYLCASSSWGGDTEAFFGQGTRLTVV.

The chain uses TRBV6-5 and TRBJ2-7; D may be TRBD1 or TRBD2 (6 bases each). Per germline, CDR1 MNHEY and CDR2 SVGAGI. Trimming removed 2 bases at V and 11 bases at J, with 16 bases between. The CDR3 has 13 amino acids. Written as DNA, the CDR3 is TGTGCCAGCAGTTACCCGACTGGGGGGCAGGAGTACTTC. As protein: CASSYPTGGQEYF.

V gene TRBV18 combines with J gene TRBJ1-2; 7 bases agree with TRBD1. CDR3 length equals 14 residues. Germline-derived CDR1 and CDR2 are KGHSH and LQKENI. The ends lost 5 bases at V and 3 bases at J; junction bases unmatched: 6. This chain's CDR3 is CASSLQGVDYGYTF. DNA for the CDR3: TGTGCCAGCTCATTGCAGGGGGTAGACTATGGCTACACCTTC.

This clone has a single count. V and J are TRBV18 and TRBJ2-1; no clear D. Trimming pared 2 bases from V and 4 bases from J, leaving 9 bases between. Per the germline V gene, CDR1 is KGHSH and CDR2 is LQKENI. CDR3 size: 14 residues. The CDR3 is CASSPDYKYNEQFF. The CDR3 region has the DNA TGTGCCAGCTCACCAGATTACAAATACAATGAGCAGTTCTTC.

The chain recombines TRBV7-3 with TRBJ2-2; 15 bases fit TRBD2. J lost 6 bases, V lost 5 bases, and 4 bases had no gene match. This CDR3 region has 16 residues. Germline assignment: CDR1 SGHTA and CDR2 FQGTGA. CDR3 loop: CASSTGLAGGSGELFF. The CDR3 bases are TGTGCCAGCAGCACCGGACTAGCGGGGGGGTCCGGGGAGCTGTTTTTT.

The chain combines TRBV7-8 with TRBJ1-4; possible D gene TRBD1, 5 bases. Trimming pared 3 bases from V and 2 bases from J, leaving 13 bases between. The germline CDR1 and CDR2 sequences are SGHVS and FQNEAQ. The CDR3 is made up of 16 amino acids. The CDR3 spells CASSFRDGATNEKLFF. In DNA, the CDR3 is TGTGCCAGCAGCTTCCGTGACGGGGCGACTAATGAAAAACTGTTTTTT.

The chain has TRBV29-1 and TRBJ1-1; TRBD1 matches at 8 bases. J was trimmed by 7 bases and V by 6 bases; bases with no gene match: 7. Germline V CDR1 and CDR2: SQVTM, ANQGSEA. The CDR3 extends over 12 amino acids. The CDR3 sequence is CSVLTGVGEAFF. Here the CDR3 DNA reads TGCAGCGTACTGACAGGGGTTGGTGAAGCTTTCTTT.

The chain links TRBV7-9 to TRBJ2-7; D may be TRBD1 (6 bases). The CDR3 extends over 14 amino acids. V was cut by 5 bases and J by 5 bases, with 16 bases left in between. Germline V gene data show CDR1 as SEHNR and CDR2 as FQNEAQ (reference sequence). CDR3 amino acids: CASSPGHQPNEQYF. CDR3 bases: TGTGCCAGCAGCCCGGGACACCAGCCCAACGAGCAGTACTTC.

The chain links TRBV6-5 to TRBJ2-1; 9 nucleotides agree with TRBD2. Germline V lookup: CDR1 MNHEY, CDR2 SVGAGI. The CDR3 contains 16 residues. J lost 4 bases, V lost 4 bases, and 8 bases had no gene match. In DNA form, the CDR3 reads TGTGCCAGCAGTTGGTCAGCGGGGGGCCCTTACAATGAGCAGTTCTTC. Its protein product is CASSWSAGGPYNEQFF.

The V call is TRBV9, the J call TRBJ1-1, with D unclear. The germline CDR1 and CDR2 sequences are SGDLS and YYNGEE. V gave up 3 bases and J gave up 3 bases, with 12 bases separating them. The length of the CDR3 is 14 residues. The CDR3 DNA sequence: TGTGCCAGCAGCGAACACCGGGAGGACACTGAAGCTTTCTTT. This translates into CASSEHREDTEAFF. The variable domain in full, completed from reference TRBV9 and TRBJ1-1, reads DSGVTQTPKHLITATGQRVTLRCSPRSGDLSVYWYQQSLDQGLQFLIQYYNGEERAKGNILERFSAQQFPDLHSELNLSSLELGDSALYFCASSEHREDTEAFFGQGTRLTVV.

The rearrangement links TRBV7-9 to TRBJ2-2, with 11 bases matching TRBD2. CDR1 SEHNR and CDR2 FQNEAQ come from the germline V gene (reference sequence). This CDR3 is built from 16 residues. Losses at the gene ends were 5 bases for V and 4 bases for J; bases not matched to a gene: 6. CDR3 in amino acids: CASSPLAGGFTGELFF. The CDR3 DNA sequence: TGTGCCAGCAGCCCCCTAGCGGGAGGCTTCACCGGGGAGCTGTTTTTT. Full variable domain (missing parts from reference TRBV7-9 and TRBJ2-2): DTGVSQNPRHKITKRGQNVTFRCDPISEHNRLYWYRQTLGQGPEFLTYFQNEAQLEKSRLLSDRFSAERPKGSFSTLEIQRTEQGDSAMYLCASSPLAGGFTGELFFGEGSRLTVL.

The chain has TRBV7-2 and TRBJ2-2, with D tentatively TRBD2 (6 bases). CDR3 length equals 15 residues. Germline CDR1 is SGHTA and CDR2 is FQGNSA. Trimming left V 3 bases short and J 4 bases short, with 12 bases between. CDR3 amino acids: CASSFSSAITGELFF. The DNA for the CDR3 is TGTGCCAGCAGCTTTTCTAGCGCGATCACCGGGGAGCTGTTTTTT.

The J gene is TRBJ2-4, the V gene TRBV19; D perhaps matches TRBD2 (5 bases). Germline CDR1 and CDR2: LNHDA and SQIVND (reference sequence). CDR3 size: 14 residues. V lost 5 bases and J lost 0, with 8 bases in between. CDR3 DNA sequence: TGTGCCAGTAGTGCAGGACTAGCCAAAAACATTCAGTACTTC. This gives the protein CASSAGLAKNIQYF.

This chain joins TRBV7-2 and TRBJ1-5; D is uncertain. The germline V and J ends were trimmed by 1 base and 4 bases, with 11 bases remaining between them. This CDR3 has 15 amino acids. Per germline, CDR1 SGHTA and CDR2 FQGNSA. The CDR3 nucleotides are TGTGCCAGCAGCTTAGGACGTGGATATAATCAGCCCCAGCATTTT. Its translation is CASSLGRGYNQPQHF.

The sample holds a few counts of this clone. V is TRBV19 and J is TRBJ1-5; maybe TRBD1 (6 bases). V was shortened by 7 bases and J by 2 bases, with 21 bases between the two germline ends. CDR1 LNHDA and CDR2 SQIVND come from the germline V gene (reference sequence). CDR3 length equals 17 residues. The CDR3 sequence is CASTSPKGVSGNQPQHF. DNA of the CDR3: TGTGCCAGTACTTCCCCCAAGGGGGTTTCGGGCAATCAGCCCCAGCATTTT. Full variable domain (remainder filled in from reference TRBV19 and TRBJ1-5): DGGITQSPKYLFRKEGQNVTLSCEQNLNHDAMYWYRQDPGQGLRLIYYSQIVNDFQKGDIAEGYSVSREKKESFPLTVTSAQKNPTAFYLCASTSPKGVSGNQPQHFGDGTRLSIL.

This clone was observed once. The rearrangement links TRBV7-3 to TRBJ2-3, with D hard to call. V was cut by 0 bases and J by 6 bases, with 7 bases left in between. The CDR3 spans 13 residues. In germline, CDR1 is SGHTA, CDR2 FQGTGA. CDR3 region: CASSLTRADTQYF. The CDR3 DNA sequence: TGTGCCAGCAGCTTAACTAGGGCCGATACGCAGTATTTT. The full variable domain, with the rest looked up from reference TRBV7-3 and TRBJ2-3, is GAGVSQTPSNKVTEKGKYVELRCDPISGHTALYWYRQSLGQGPEFLIYFQGTGAADDSGLPNDRFFAVRPEGSVSTLKIQRTERGDSAVYLCASSLTRADTQYFGPGTRLTVL.

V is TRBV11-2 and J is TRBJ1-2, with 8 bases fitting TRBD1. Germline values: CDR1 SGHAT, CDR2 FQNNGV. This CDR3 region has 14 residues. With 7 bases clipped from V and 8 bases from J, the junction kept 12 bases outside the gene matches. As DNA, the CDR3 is TGTGCCAGCACCGAAGACAGGGGTATTTACGGCTACACCTTC. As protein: CASTEDRGIYGYTF.

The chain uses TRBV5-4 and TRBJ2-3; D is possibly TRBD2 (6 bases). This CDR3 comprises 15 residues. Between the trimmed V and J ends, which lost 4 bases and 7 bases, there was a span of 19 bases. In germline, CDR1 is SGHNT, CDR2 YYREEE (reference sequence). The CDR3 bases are TGTGCCAGCAGCCGGGGGAGCGGGTATGGGAATACGCAGTATTTT. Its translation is CASSRGSGYGNTQYF.

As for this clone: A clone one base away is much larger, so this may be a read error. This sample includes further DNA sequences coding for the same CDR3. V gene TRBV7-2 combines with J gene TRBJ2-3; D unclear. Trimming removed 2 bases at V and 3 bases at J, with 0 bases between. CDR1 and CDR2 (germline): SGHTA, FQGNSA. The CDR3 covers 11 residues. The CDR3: CASSLTDTQYF. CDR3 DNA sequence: TGTGCCAGCAGCTTAACAGATACGCAGTATTTT.

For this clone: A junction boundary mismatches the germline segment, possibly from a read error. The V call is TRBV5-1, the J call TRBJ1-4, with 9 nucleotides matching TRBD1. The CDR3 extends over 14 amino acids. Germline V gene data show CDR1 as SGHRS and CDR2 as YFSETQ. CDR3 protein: CASSQGWDREAIVF. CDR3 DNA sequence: TGCGCCAGCAGCCAAGGATGGGACAGGGAGGCAATCGTGTTT.